One TCR beta chain is described in this entry. Its antigen remains unknown. This sample was included in a study of graft-versus-host responses after intestinal transplantation. Study-level findings and limits: There was an association between peak levels of circulating GvH clones and early post-transplant HvG declines.

V dropped 3 bases and J dropped 2 bases, with 14 bases sitting between them. CDR1 and CDR2 from the germline V gene are MNHNS and SASEGT. The CDR3 covers 16 residues. The protocol was immunoSEQ multiplex PCR, while the TCRdb copy is restricted to in-frame clones and leaves out a portion. The profile shows more than 85,000 clones, roughly 93% of them singletons. The source of this sequence is a human donor who received an intestinal transplant. The chain combines TRBV6-1 with TRBJ1-5; D remains unclear. The sequences come from unstimulated CD8+ T cells sorted from spleen or lymph node cells, collected before intestinal transplant. The chain's CDR3 is CASSEGHRKGNQPQHF. The DNA of the CDR3 is TGTGCCAGCAGTGAGGGTCACCGGAAGGGCAATCAGCCCCAGCATTTT.